This is a list of T cell receptor beta chains from one sample in a study of blood T cell repertoires in COVID-19. TCRdb's table, derived via immunoSEQ multiplex PCR, lists solely in-frame clones and lacks some. Here the sample spans over 50,000 clones, about 87% being singletons. The sequencing input was peripheral blood. The receptors stem from a human donor in a cohort sampled during active COVID-19. The CDR3 runs from the conserved cysteine through the conserved F or W. A D gene is named only where the DNA matches it firmly. Clone size appears in some rows only: once, few, many, or a class for an expanded clone.

J gene: TRBJ2-7
CDR3 length: 12
clone size: once
D gene: -
V gene: TRBV7-2
CDR3 DNA: TGTGCCAGCAGCTTATTTAGGGGAGAGCAGTACTTC
CDR3 protein: CASSLFRGEQYF

J gene: TRBJ2-1
CDR3 length: 16
clone size: -
D gene: TRBD2
V gene: TRBV18
CDR3 DNA: TGTGCCAGCTCACAGACACTAGCGGGTTCCTACAATGAGCAGTTCTTC
CDR3 protein: CASSQTLAGSYNEQFF

J gene: TRBJ2-1
CDR3 length: 15
clone size: few
D gene: -
V gene: TRBV5-4
CDR3 DNA: TGTGCCAGCAGCGTCGACTGGAGCTCCTACAATGAGCAGTTCTTC
CDR3 protein: CASSVDWSSYNEQFF

J gene: TRBJ2-1
CDR3 length: 13
clone size: -
D gene: TRBD1
V gene: TRBV19
CDR3 DNA: TGTGCCAGTCGTGCACAGGGGAACAATGAGCAGTTCTTC
CDR3 protein: CASRAQGNNEQFF

J gene: TRBJ2-1
CDR3 length: 15
clone size: -
D gene: TRBD2
V gene: TRBV28
CDR3 DNA: TGTGCCAGCAGTTCCCCAGGCGGGGGGGCACATGAGCAGTTCTTC
CDR3 protein: CASSSPGGGAHEQFF

J gene: TRBJ2-3
CDR3 length: 14
clone size: -
D gene: -
V gene: TRBV4-1
CDR3 DNA: TGCGCCAGCAGCCAAGATTGGGGGGAGGATACGCAGTATTTT
CDR3 protein: CASSQDWGEDTQYF

J gene: TRBJ1-5
CDR3 length: 14
clone size: few
D gene: TRBD1
V gene: TRBV6-2/TRBV6-3
CDR3 DNA: TGTGCCAGCAGTTACGGACAGGGGGTTCAGCCCCAGCATTTT
CDR3 protein: CASSYGQGVQPQHF

J gene: TRBJ2-7
CDR3 length: 13
clone size: -
D gene: TRBD2
V gene: TRBV7-8
CDR3 DNA: TGTGCCAGCAGCTTAGTGGGAGGGCGCGAGCAGTACTTC
CDR3 protein: CASSLVGGREQYF

J gene: TRBJ2-1
CDR3 length: 12
clone size: -
D gene: TRBD1
V gene: TRBV19
CDR3 DNA: TGTGCCAGTAGTAGACAGGGCGGAGGGCAGTTCTTC
CDR3 protein: CASSRQGGGQFF

J gene: TRBJ2-7
CDR3 length: 14
clone size: -
D gene: TRBD1
V gene: TRBV5-4
CDR3 DNA: TGTGCCAGCAGCCTCGGACAGGGGGTCTACGAGCAGTACTTC
CDR3 protein: CASSLGQGVYEQYF

J gene: TRBJ1-2
CDR3 length: 14
clone size: few
D gene: -
V gene: TRBV3-1/TRBV3-2
CDR3 DNA: TGTGCCAGCAGAGACGCAGGGCTTCACTATGGCTACACCTTC
CDR3 protein: CASRDAGLHYGYTF

J gene: TRBJ1-2
CDR3 length: 13
clone size: -
D gene: -
V gene: TRBV19
CDR3 DNA: TGTGCCAGTAGTGCCAGAGGGAGTCTGGGCTACACCTTC
CDR3 protein: CASSARGSLGYTF

J gene: TRBJ2-1
CDR3 length: 13
clone size: -
D gene: TRBD2
V gene: TRBV4-2
CDR3 DNA: TGTGCCAGCAGCCAGGGACTAGCCTATGAGCAGTTCTTC
CDR3 protein: CASSQGLAYEQFF

J gene: TRBJ1-1
CDR3 length: 13
clone size: few
D gene: -
V gene: TRBV2
CDR3 DNA: TGTGCCAGCACAGGATTTAGGAACACTGAAGCTTTCTTT
CDR3 protein: CASTGFRNTEAFF

J gene: TRBJ2-1
CDR3 length: 17
clone size: -
D gene: TRBD2
V gene: TRBV4-2
CDR3 DNA: TGTGCCAGCAGCAAAGAGGAGCGGGGCCTTTCCTACAATGAGCAGTTCTTC
CDR3 protein: CASSKEERGLSYNEQFF

J gene: TRBJ2-2
CDR3 length: 14
clone size: -
D gene: -
V gene: TRBV18
CDR3 DNA: TGTGCCAGCTCACCGAGAAGGGAGACCGGGGAGCTGTTTTTT
CDR3 protein: CASSPRRETGELFF

J gene: TRBJ2-7
CDR3 length: 15
clone size: -
D gene: TRBD2
V gene: TRBV9
CDR3 DNA: TGTGCCAGCAGCGCGGGAGGGGCCAGCTCCTACGAGCAGTACTTC
CDR3 protein: CASSAGGASSYEQYF

J gene: TRBJ2-5
CDR3 length: 15
clone size: -
D gene: TRBD2
V gene: TRBV7-2
CDR3 DNA: TGTGCCAGCAGCTTAGGTCGGACTAGATGGGAGACCCAGTACTTC
CDR3 protein: CASSLGRTRWETQYF

J gene: TRBJ2-7
CDR3 length: 17
clone size: -
D gene: TRBD1
V gene: TRBV7-9
CDR3 DNA: TGTGCCAGCAGCTTACAGGGACAGGGGGCTTCGAGGGGAGAGCAGTACTTC
CDR3 protein: CASSLQGQGASRGEQYF

J gene: TRBJ2-1
CDR3 length: 12
clone size: -
D gene: -
V gene: TRBV7-9
CDR3 DNA: TGTGCCAGCAGCATGGAGTACAATGAGCAGTTCTTC
CDR3 protein: CASSMEYNEQFF

J gene: TRBJ1-5
CDR3 length: 16
clone size: once
D gene: -
V gene: TRBV6-6
CDR3 DNA: TGTGCCAGCAGTTACTCTGAGGGGGGGAGCAATCAGCCCCAGCATTTT
CDR3 protein: CASSYSEGGSNQPQHF

J gene: TRBJ2-1
CDR3 length: 15
clone size: -
D gene: TRBD2
V gene: TRBV18
CDR3 DNA: TGTGCCAGCTCACCGCAGCGGGGGGGCTACAATGAGCAGTTCTTC
CDR3 protein: CASSPQRGGYNEQFF

J gene: TRBJ2-4
CDR3 length: 15
clone size: -
D gene: -
V gene: TRBV19
CDR3 DNA: TGTGCCAGTAGTACGGCCGCGGGGGCCAAAAACATTCAGTACTTC
CDR3 protein: CASSTAAGAKNIQYF

J gene: TRBJ2-5
CDR3 length: 14
clone size: -
D gene: TRBD2
V gene: TRBV5-4
CDR3 DNA: TGTGCCAGCAGCTTGCGACTAGCTGGGGAGACCCAGTACTTC
CDR3 protein: CASSLRLAGETQYF

J gene: TRBJ2-5
CDR3 length: 15
clone size: -
D gene: TRBD2
V gene: TRBV6-2/TRBV6-3
CDR3 DNA: TGTGCCAGCAGCCAACTAGCGGGAGCGGCGAAGACCCAGTACTTC
CDR3 protein: CASSQLAGAAKTQYF

J gene: TRBJ2-2
CDR3 length: 17
clone size: -
D gene: TRBD1
V gene: TRBV7-2
CDR3 DNA: TGTGCCAGCAGCCCCCAGGGGGCTGCCCGGACGGCCGGGGAGCTGTTTTTT
CDR3 protein: CASSPQGAARTAGELFF